This T cell receptor (beta chain) was recorded in a study of CXCR3-negative and CXCR3-positive naive CD8 T cells. On this clonotype itself: The target antigen is unknown.

The CDR3 contains 14 residues. Germline assignment: CDR1 SEHNR and CDR2 FQNEAQ (reference sequence). In preparing the TRB cDNA libraries, 5' RACE with UMI labels was used. TCRdb reworked the 5' RACE reads into one entry per CDR3 protein, no DNA. This table lists 120,000 to 150,000 distinct CDR3 sequences. Naive cells were sorted as CD45RO-, CCR7+, CD27+ and CD95-. Study-level points and caveats: Memory cells differed in TRBV-TRBJ usage, but naive CXCR3-negative and CXCR3-positive cells had similar usage. Naive subsets had comparable surface CD5; TCR strength was inferred from TRB CDR3 properties. More hydrophobic TRB CDR3s occurred in CXCR3-positive than in CXCR3-negative naive cells. Diversity was high in both naive subsets and much lower in memory cells.

Sequenced: naive CXCR3+ CD8+ T cells from blood. The subset is: CD45RO-CCR7+CD27+CD95- naive CD8+ T cells expressing CXCR3 (TNR3+). The chain links TRBV7-9 to TRBJ2-5; without DNA, the TCRdb call of TRBD1 cannot be checked. This TCR derives from a human donor in good health. Some clones in this sample may be carry-over from other donors' samples. CDR3 protein: CASSPRDTQETQYF.